These 10 T cell receptor beta chains were sequenced from one sample in a study of control samples from healthy donors and cancer patients. Produced via immunoSEQ multiplex PCR; TCRdb's table is partial and in-frame only. The sample contains around 150,000 clones, 96% of which appear only once. The specimen was blood. The receptors shown here come from a woman younger than 45 in good health.

The chain employs TRBV11-2 and TRBJ2-2; 8 bases align to TRBD2. The CDR3 consists of 15 residues. J was trimmed by 5 bases and V by 2 bases; bases with no gene match: 4. CDR1 SGHAT and CDR2 FQNNGV come from the germline V gene. The CDR3 nucleotides read TGTGCCAGCAGCTTAAGCGGGAGATCGACCGGGGAGCTGTTTTTT. Translation gives CASSLSGRSTGELFF. Filled out from reference TRBV11-2 and TRBJ2-2, the complete variable domain reads EAGVAQSPRYKIIEKRQSVAFWCNPISGHATLYWYQQILGQGPKLLIQFQNNGVVDDSQLPKDRFSAERLKGVDSTLKIQPAKLEDSAVYLCASSLSGRSTGELFFGEGSRLTVL.

A single count supports this clone. The genes are TRBV25-1 and TRBJ2-7; no reliable D call. Germline V gene data show CDR1 as MGHDK and CDR2 as SYGVNS. Trimming left V 1 base short and J 5 bases short, with 3 bases between. The CDR3 covers 11 residues. The CDR3 is CASSESDEQYF. CDR3 in DNA: TGTGCCAGCAGTGAATCGGACGAGCAGTACTTC.

The rearrangement joins TRBV10-2 to TRBJ2-5; 9 bases map to TRBD2. This CDR3 has 16 amino acids. The J segment lost 7 bases and the V segment lost 3 bases, leaving 12 bases of the junction unmatched. Germline CDR1 and CDR2: WSHSY and SAAADI. The CDR3 nucleotides read TGCGCCAGCAGTGAAGGGGCTAGCGGGACGCAAAGGACCCAGTACTTC. Amino acid sequence: CASSEGASGTQRTQYF.

The V gene is TRBV30, the J gene TRBJ1-1, with D perhaps matching TRBD1 (5 bases). V lost 4 bases, J lost 1 base, and 7 bases lay in between. Per germline, CDR1 GTSNPN and CDR2 SVGIG (reference sequence). CDR3 length: 12 residues. The CDR3 reads CAWTQGNTEAFF. Written as DNA, the CDR3 is TGTGCCTGGACGCAGGGGAACACTGAAGCTTTCTTT.

This chain links TRBV5-1 with TRBJ2-7; 11 nucleotides match TRBD2. The trim removed 2 bases at V and 2 bases at J, leaving 0 bases unmatched. This CDR3 region has 14 residues. Germline lookup yields CDR1 SGHRS and CDR2 YFSETQ. The CDR3 region is CASSFSGGAYEQYF. The CDR3 coding sequence is TGCGCCAGCAGCTTTAGCGGGGGGGCCTACGAGCAGTACTTC.

J is TRBJ2-2 and V is TRBV7-3; 8 nucleotides line up with TRBD2. The CDR3 is made up of 15 amino acids. Unmatched junction bases numbered 5, after V lost 4 bases and J lost 4 bases. CDR1 and CDR2 from the germline V gene are SGHTA and FQGTGA. The CDR3 protein is CASSSTSDGTGELFF. In DNA form, the CDR3 reads TGTGCCAGCAGCTCGACTAGCGACGGCACCGGGGAGCTGTTTTTT.

The V gene is TRBV2, the J gene TRBJ2-1, with TRBD2 identical over 12 bases. The V segment lost 3 bases and the J segment 5 bases; nucleotides outside the gene matches: 5. CDR1 and CDR2 from the germline V gene are SNHLY and FYNNEI. CDR3 length equals 16 residues. CDR3 nucleotide sequence: TGTGCCAGCAGTGATAGAACTAGCGGGGGGAACAATGAGCAGTTCTTC. This translates into CASSDRTSGGNNEQFF.

This rearrangement joins TRBV5-4 to TRBJ1-2; 8 positions agree with TRBD1. Germline V gene lookup returns CDR1 SGHNT and CDR2 YYREEE (reference sequence). This CDR3 spans 14 amino acids. After removal of 3 bases from V and 7 bases from J, the junction contained 8 bases not matched to a gene. CDR3 in DNA: TGTGCCAGCAGCTCTACTACAGGGGGACGTGGCTACACCTTC. This gives the protein CASSSTTGGRGYTF.

V usage is TRBV28 and J usage is TRBJ1-2; D unclear. Trimming pared 4 bases from V and 5 bases from J, leaving 8 bases between. This CDR3 contains 12 residues. From germline, CDR1 is MDHEN and CDR2 SYDVKM. This CDR3 reads CASSWRGYGYTF. CDR3 nucleotides: TGTGCCAGCAGTTGGCGTGGGTATGGCTACACCTTC.

This chain uses TRBV14 with TRBJ2-1; 7 bases agree with TRBD2. The V gene end was trimmed by 4 bases and the J gene end by 3 bases; junction bases not matched to a gene: 12. Germline values: CDR1 SGHDN, CDR2 FVKESK. The CDR3 is 17 amino acids. The CDR3 DNA follows: TGTGCCAGCAGCCTCACCTCTAGCGGACCTAACTACAATGAGCAGTTCTTC. Its translation is CASSLTSSGPNYNEQFF. The full variable domain, with the rest looked up from reference TRBV14 and TRBJ2-1, is EAGVTQFPSHSVIEKGQTVTLRCDPISGHDNLYWYRRVMGKEIKFLLHFVKESKQDESGMPNNRFLAERTGGTYSTLKVQPAELEDSGVYFCASSLTSSGPNYNEQFFGPGTRLTVL.